This T cell receptor (beta chain) came from a study of memory CD4+ T cells and cytomegalovirus serostatus. Study-wide background: This sample comes from healthy Belgian adults, fewer than 10 CMV seropositive, around 26 seronegative. Study-wide results and limits: A US-trained random forest predicted CMV serostatus with median AUC around 0.9. About two fifths of the roughly 160 known CMV-associated TCRbeta sequences appeared in CD4+ memory.

The sort gate was single viable CD3+CD4+CD8-CD45RO+ cells for memory CD4+ T cells. Positive selection with CD4 microbeads enriched total CD4+ T cells. With respect to this clone: Its antigen is unidentified.

V gave up 3 bases and J gave up 1 base; unmatched junction bases: 7. Germline lookup yields CDR1 KGHSH and CDR2 LQKENI. The CDR3 is made up of 16 amino acids. Profiled with immunoSEQ multiplex PCR; TCRdb holds only in-frame clones, not every one. The data contain 35,000 to 50,000 clones, about three quarters of them singletons. Material for sequencing was memory CD4+ T cells from blood. The V call is TRBV18, the J call TRBJ2-7; 9 bases align to TRBD1. This TCR derives from an adult in good health and CMV-seronegative. The CDR3 spells CASSPYLGTGSYEQYF. In DNA, the CDR3 is TGTGCCAGCTCACCTTACCTTGGGACAGGGTCCTACGAGCAGTACTTC. The full variable domain, with the rest looked up from reference TRBV18 and TRBJ2-7, is NAGVMQNPRHLVRRRGQEARLRCSPMKGHSHVYWYRQLPEEGLKFMVYLQKENIIDESGMPKERFSAEFPKEGPSILRIQQVVRGDSAAYFCASSPYLGTGSYEQYFGPGTRLTVT.